This T cell receptor beta chain is drawn from a study of cytomegalovirus exposure and HLA in healthy donors. CDR3 size: 16 residues. Trimming cost V 0 bases and J 3 bases, with 15 bases left between them. Germline assignment: CDR1 SGDLS and CDR2 YYNGEE. General study findings and limits: The records held CMV serostatus as the only immune exposure information. A later analysis found that most CMV-associated TCR beta chains appeared HLA-restricted.

This clone was observed a handful of times. Antigen: not known. Amplification used 60 Vbeta primers and 13 Jbeta primers. How the authors handled the data: Later work found 65 million to 100 million unique TCR beta chains, with 10 million to 14 million shared. Assay used: immunoSEQ multiplex PCR; TCRdb lists only in-frame clones, some missing. The V and J calls and clone size are taken from that table; D and trimming were inferred from the DNA. The sample contains about 130,000 clones, 70% to 75% of which appear only once. This TCR came from a male donor in good health and CMV-seronegative. V usage is TRBV9 and J usage is TRBJ1-1; perhaps TRBD1 as D (6 bases). Material: PBMCs. The CDR3 spells CASSVGRTGRDTEAFF. The CDR3 DNA follows: TGTGCCAGCAGCGTAGGGCGAACAGGGAGGGACACTGAAGCTTTCTTT.